Presented here are 29 T cell receptor beta chains from one specimen sequenced in a study of control samples from healthy donors and cancer patients. The table came from immunoSEQ multiplex PCR; TCRdb's copy has only in-frame clones and leaves some out. Here the sample spans about 120,000 clones, about 88% being singletons. The sequenced sample consisted of blood. These receptors all stem from a woman in her 70s in good health.

The chain recombines TRBV7-2 with TRBJ1-5; D is ambiguous. V lost 1 base and J 1 base, leaving 8 bases between the germline ends. The CDR3 loop spans 15 amino acids. CDR1 and CDR2 (germline): SGHTA, FQGNSA. This CDR3 reads CASSLGGLSNQPQHF. The CDR3 DNA is TGTGCCAGCAGCTTAGGGGGTTTGAGCAATCAGCCCCAGCATTTT.

The chain links TRBV5-1 to TRBJ2-5; TRBD1 matches at 7 bases. There are 15 residues in the CDR3. Losses at the gene ends were 4 bases for V and 1 base for J; bases not matched to a gene: 7. CDR1 and CDR2 from the germline V gene are SGHRS and YFSETQ. This chain's CDR3 is CASSTTGDVQETQYF. CDR3 sequence (DNA): TGCGCCAGCAGCACAACAGGGGACGTCCAAGAGACCCAGTACTTC.

This clone came up a few times. The chain employs TRBV21-1 and TRBJ2-6; TRBD1 is the table's D call, not checked against the DNA. TRBV21-1 is a documented pseudogene. This CDR3 is 19 amino acids long. The chain's CDR3 is CASSNNAGTGKSGANVLTF. The CDR3 DNA is TGTGCCAGCAGCAACAACGCCGGGACAGGGAAGTCCGGGGCCAACGTCCTGACTTTC.

This chain links TRBV6-5 with TRBJ2-7; D might be TRBD1 (5 bases). The CDR3 extends over 15 amino acids. In germline, CDR1 is MNHEY, CDR2 SVGAGI. The V and J ends lost 2 bases and 3 bases respectively, with 14 bases between them. The CDR3, as DNA: TGTGCCAGCAGTTACATGGGGCGCTTGGACTACGAGCAGTACTTC. Its translation: CASSYMGRLDYEQYF.

The V gene is TRBV6-1, the J gene TRBJ2-2; 7 bases agree with TRBD1. This CDR3 comprises 19 residues. Germline V lookup: CDR1 MNHNS, CDR2 SASEGT. The V and J ends lost 1 base and 7 bases, in that order; junction bases with no gene match: 18. CDR3 in DNA: TGTGCCAGCAGTGAAGGAGTGAAGGGGGCTAGGAAGAGGGTCGGGGAGCTGTTTTTT. This encodes CASSEGVKGARKRVGELFF.

The chain couples TRBV10-2 to TRBJ1-2; 7 nucleotides line up with TRBD1. Trimming removed 5 bases from V and 6 bases from J; junction bases left unmatched: 6. The CDR3 runs to 13 residues. Looked up from germline, CDR1 is WSHSY and CDR2 is SAAADI. CDR3 residues: CASSRQGWDGYTF. The DNA of the CDR3 is TGCGCCAGCAGTCGACAGGGATGGGATGGCTACACCTTC.

V gene TRBV3-1 (or the pseudogene TRBV3-2) combines with J gene TRBJ2-7; 7 bases line up with TRBD2. V was clipped by 3 bases and J by 3 bases; unmatched bases: 5. The CDR3 length is 14 residues. CDR1 is LGHDT, CDR2 YNNKEL, per germline (reference sequence). Written as DNA, the CDR3 is TGTGCCAGCAGCCAGGGAGGGGTCCACTACGAGCAGTACTTC. Amino acid sequence: CASSQGGVHYEQYF.

V gene TRBV11-3 combines with J gene TRBJ2-5; 7 nucleotides align to TRBD2. The CDR3 length is 17 residues. Germline V gives CDR1 SGHNT, CDR2 YENEEA. V was clipped by 5 bases and J by 0 bases; unmatched bases: 12. CDR3 sequence (DNA): TGTGCCAGCAGCCCTCTTATGTGGGGGGGGTACCAAGAGACCCAGTACTTC. It specifies CASSPLMWGGYQETQYF.

The chain employs TRBV4-1 and TRBJ1-5; D is unclear. This CDR3 is built from 20 residues. CDR1 is MGHRA, CDR2 YSYEKL, per germline. Trimming cost V 1 base and J 0 bases, with 22 bases left between them. The CDR3 spells CASSQVVMRLRSYSNQPQHF. CDR3 nucleotide sequence: TGCGCCAGCAGCCAAGTAGTGATGAGGCTTCGATCCTATAGCAATCAGCCCCAGCATTTT.

This clone was found once. This chain uses TRBV4-1 with TRBJ1-2; 7 nucleotides agree with TRBD1. V shed 0 bases, J shed 6 bases, and the junction held 7 bases outside the gene matches. Germline lookup yields CDR1 MGHRA and CDR2 YSYEKL. The CDR3 is 15 amino acids. The CDR3 sequence: CASSQDYRGFNGYTF. CDR3 in DNA: TGCGCCAGCAGCCAAGATTACAGGGGTTTCAATGGCTACACCTTC.

This chain links TRBV6-5 with TRBJ1-3; weak D call: TRBD1 (6 bases). V gave up 2 bases and J gave up 2 bases, with 10 bases separating them. In germline, CDR1 is MNHEY, CDR2 SVGAGI. This CDR3 spans 15 amino acids. CDR3 coding DNA: TGTGCCAGCAGTTACAAGGAGGGGGCTGGAAACACCATATATTTT. Protein: CASSYKEGAGNTIYF.

This clone appeared once. The chain uses TRBV3-1 (or the pseudogene TRBV3-2) and TRBJ2-7, with 9 bases identical to TRBD2. The CDR3 contains 17 residues. Losses at the gene ends were 4 bases for V and 2 bases for J; bases not matched to a gene: 12. Germline CDR1 reads LGHDT; CDR2 reads YNNKEL (reference sequence). CDR3 sequence: CASSRSGGHAVTYEQYF. For the CDR3, the DNA is TGTGCCAGCAGCCGCAGCGGGGGGCACGCCGTAACCTACGAGCAGTACTTC.

J is TRBJ1-2 and V is TRBV7-3; D gene ambiguous. V shed 5 bases and J shed 7 bases, with 14 bases lying between them. The CDR3 totals 13 residues. CDR1 and CDR2 (germline): SGHTA, FQGTGA. This chain's CDR3 is CASSPQGGVGYTF. For the CDR3, the DNA is TGTGCCAGCAGCCCACAAGGCGGGGTTGGCTACACCTTC.

The chain combines TRBV27 with TRBJ1-5, with D hard to call. Germline V CDR1 and CDR2: MNHEY, SMNVEV (reference sequence). V gave up 4 bases and J gave up 0 bases, with 7 bases separating them. The CDR3 is 14 residues long. CDR3 in DNA: TGTGCCAGCAGTTCCTATTATAGCAATCAGCCCCAGCATTTT. Its protein product is CASSSYYSNQPQHF.

This chain joins TRBV24-1 and TRBJ1-3; tentative D call: TRBD1 (5 bases). Per the germline V gene, CDR1 is KGHDR and CDR2 is SFDVKD. The CDR3 totals 16 residues. V was clipped by 3 bases and J by 0 bases, with 11 bases between them. CDR3 in amino acids: CATSDPGGHSGNTIYF. For the CDR3, the DNA is TGTGCCACCAGTGATCCGGGAGGACACTCTGGAAACACCATATATTTT.

This sequence joins TRBV13 and TRBJ1-1; 8 positions agree with TRBD1. V shed 5 bases, J shed 1 base, and the junction held 3 bases outside the gene matches. The CDR3 consists of 14 residues. Germline assignment: CDR1 PRHDT and CDR2 FYEKMQ (reference sequence). CDR3 in amino acids: CASSPDRANTEAFF. CDR3 in DNA: TGTGCCAGCAGCCCGGACAGGGCGAACACTGAAGCTTTCTTT.

The J gene is TRBJ2-2, the V gene TRBV2, with D uncertain. The CDR3 spans 14 residues. The V and J ends lost 7 bases and 6 bases respectively, with 15 bases between them. Looked up from germline, CDR1 is SNHLY and CDR2 is FYNNEI. CDR3 DNA sequence: TGTGCCAGCACACCGGCAATCAGCTCCGGGGAGCTGTTTTTT. Amino acid sequence: CASTPAISSGELFF.

The V gene is TRBV7-2, the J gene TRBJ2-3, with 7 bases matching TRBD2. The germline V gene encodes CDR1 SGHTA and CDR2 FQGNSA. The CDR3 consists of 15 residues. V dropped 2 bases and J dropped 3; count of bases not matched to a gene: 5. CDR3: CASSLFGLVTDTQYF. The DNA for the CDR3 is TGTGCCAGCAGCTTATTTGGACTAGTGACAGATACGCAGTATTTT.

This sequence joins TRBV5-4 and TRBJ2-5; D is undetermined. V gave up 0 bases and J gave up 3 bases, with 12 bases separating them. The CDR3 covers 15 residues. Germline V gene data show CDR1 as SGHNT and CDR2 as YYREEE (reference sequence). CDR3: CASSLGGRSKETQYF. As DNA, the CDR3 is TGTGCCAGCAGCTTGGGAGGACGGAGTAAAGAGACCCAGTACTTC.

This chain links TRBV10-3 with TRBJ1-3; D is possibly TRBD1 (6 bases). The CDR3 runs 15 residues. In germline, CDR1 is ENHRY, CDR2 SYGVKD. V lost 7 bases, J lost 0 bases, and 13 bases lay in between. The CDR3 nucleotides read TGTGCCATCACTGGGGGGCAGATCTCTGGAAACACCATATATTTT. Its translation is CAITGGQISGNTIYF.

V is TRBV10-2 and J is TRBJ2-1; 9 bases are a match to TRBD1. The CDR3 is 15 amino acids. Looked up from germline, CDR1 is WSHSY and CDR2 is SAAADI. Trimming took 3 bases from V and 8 from J; bases not matched to a gene: 8. The CDR3 spells CASSDPGQGFYEQFF. CDR3 DNA: TGCGCCAGCAGTGACCCGGGACAGGGTTTTTATGAGCAGTTCTTC.

V gene TRBV5-1 combines with J gene TRBJ1-4; D remains ambiguous. The CDR3 is 16 amino acids. The germline gives CDR1 SGHRS, CDR2 YFSETQ. Trimming took 0 bases from V and 0 from J, leaving 9 bases between them. CDR3 loop: CASSLGGYATNEKLFF. DNA for the CDR3: TGCGCCAGCAGCTTGGGTGGGTACGCAACTAATGAAAAACTGTTTTTT.

The chain has TRBV12-3 or TRBV12-4 and TRBJ1-1; 8 positions match TRBD1. Unmatched junction bases numbered 3, after V lost 6 bases and J lost 3 bases. The CDR3 contains 13 residues. As DNA, the CDR3 is TGTGCCAGCAGCCGGGACAGGCACACTGAAGCTTTCTTT. Translated, it gives CASSRDRHTEAFF.

The chain is built from TRBV5-4 and TRBJ2-4; either TRBD1 or TRBD2 may supply D (5 bases each). Germline loops: CDR1 SGHNT, CDR2 YYREEE (reference sequence). CDR3 length equals 17 residues. V lost 4 bases, J lost 2 bases, and 19 bases lay in between. The CDR3 DNA follows: TGTGCCAGCAGCCCCCGCTGGGGACGAGACTCCAAAAACATTCAGTACTTC. It is translated as CASSPRWGRDSKNIQYF.

The chain couples TRBV3-1 (or the pseudogene TRBV3-2) to TRBJ2-1, with D tentatively TRBD2 (5 bases). V lost 4 bases and J lost 5, with 12 bases in between. Germline V gives CDR1 LGHDT, CDR2 YNNKEL (reference sequence). The CDR3 is 14 amino acids. The CDR3 sequence: CASSRGIGDNEQFF. The CDR3, as DNA: TGTGCCAGCAGCCGAGGGATTGGGGACAATGAGCAGTTCTTC.

Remarks on this clone: This CDR3 is also generated by other DNA sequences in the sample. The chain combines TRBV5-1 with TRBJ2-7; perhaps TRBD2 as D (7 bases). The CDR3 loop spans 14 amino acids. V lost 0 bases to trimming and J lost 2 bases, with 9 bases between them. In germline, CDR1 is SGHRS, CDR2 YFSETQ. This CDR3 is CASSLVGGPYEQYF. DNA of the CDR3: TGCGCCAGCAGCTTGGTGGGGGGGCCCTACGAGCAGTACTTC. The whole variable domain, remainder taken from reference TRBV5-1 and TRBJ2-7, is KAGVTQTPRYLIKTRGQQVTLSCSPISGHRSVSWYQQTPGQGLQFLFEYFSETQRNKGNFPGRFSGRQFSNSRSEMNVSTLELGDSALYLCASSLVGGPYEQYFGPGTRLTVT.

The rearrangement joins TRBV4-2 to TRBJ1-1, with 8 bases lining up with TRBD1. The CDR3 sequence is 13 residues long. Germline V gives CDR1 LGHNA, CDR2 YNFKEQ. V gave up 5 bases and J gave up 6 bases; unmatched junction bases: 5. Here the CDR3 reads CASSETGEPEAFF. CDR3 DNA sequence: TGTGCCAGCAGCGAGACAGGGGAGCCTGAAGCTTTCTTT.

The chain combines TRBV5-6 with TRBJ2-7; no definite D call. Germline V lookup: CDR1 SGHDT, CDR2 YYEEEE. V lost 2 bases to trimming and J lost 8 bases, with 8 bases between them. CDR3 size: 11 residues. CDR3 sequence (DNA): TGTGCCAGCAGCTTAGAGAGGAAGCAGTACTTC. The encoded protein is CASSLERKQYF.

This chain joins TRBV7-9 and TRBJ2-1; 11 nucleotides match TRBD1. The germline V gene has CDR1 SEHNR and CDR2 FQNEAQ (reference sequence). The trim removed 5 bases at V and 10 bases at J, leaving 7 bases unmatched. This CDR3 comprises 14 residues. This CDR3 reads CASSLGQGAGEQFF. The CDR3 coding sequence is TGTGCCAGCAGCCTAGGACAGGGGGCTGGAGAGCAGTTCTTC.